This T cell receptor (beta chain) comes out of a study of memory CD4+ T cells and cytomegalovirus serostatus. Study in general: Donors were healthy Belgian adults, some 10 CMV seropositive and around 24 seronegative.

The CDR3 covers 14 residues. CDR1 is MNHEY, CDR2 SVGAGI, per germline. V lost 4 bases to trimming and J lost 5 bases, with 15 bases between them. The sort gate was single viable CD3+CD4+CD8-CD45RO+ cells for memory CD4+ T cells. The assay was immunoSEQ multiplex PCR, and TCRdb's table has in-frame clones only and misses some. The sample consists of 50,000 to 75,000 clones, approximately 78% of them appearing once. This clone was counted once. The source is an adult in good health and CMV-seronegative. The chain employs TRBV6-5 and TRBJ2-7, with D perhaps matching TRBD2 (5 bases). The material sequenced was memory CD4+ T cells from blood. CDR3 in DNA: TGTGCCAGCAGTTCACCTATGTCGGGGAACGAGCAGTACTTC. It specifies CASSSPMSGNEQYF.